Below are 7 T cell receptor beta chains sequenced from a single sample in a study of cytomegalovirus exposure and HLA in healthy donors. The PCR ran on 60 Vbeta and 13 Jbeta primers. The assay was immunoSEQ multiplex PCR, and TCRdb's table has in-frame clones only and misses some. The data hold 100,000 to 150,000 clones, with about two thirds observed a single time. The sequenced sample consisted of PBMCs. These receptor sequences come from a man in his sixties in good health and CMV-seropositive.

The V call is TRBV30, the J call TRBJ2-1; 7 bases fit TRBD1. From germline, CDR1 is GTSNPN and CDR2 SVGIG (reference sequence). This CDR3 has 13 residues. Unmatched junction bases numbered 7, after V lost 4 bases and J lost 7 bases. Written as DNA, the CDR3 is TGTGCCTGGACCCAGGGGGTCACGAATGAGCAGTTCTTC. This sequence encodes CAWTQGVTNEQFF. Looking up the rest from reference TRBV30 and TRBJ2-1 gives the full variable domain: SQTIHQWPATLVQPVGSPLSLECTVEGTSNPNLYWYRQAAGRGLQLLFYSVGIGQISSEVPQNLSASRPQDRQFILSSKKLLLSDSGFYLCAWTQGVTNEQFFGPGTRLTVL.

V and J are TRBV11-2 and TRBJ2-7, with TRBD2 matching 10 bases. Germline V gene lookup returns CDR1 SGHAT and CDR2 FQNNGV. The V and J ends lost 5 bases and 4 bases, in that order; junction bases with no gene match: 5. The CDR3 is made up of 14 amino acids. CDR3 protein: CASSPSGGEYEQYF. CDR3 nucleotide sequence: TGTGCCAGCAGCCCGAGCGGGGGGGAATACGAGCAGTACTTC.

This sequence joins TRBV20-1 and TRBJ2-1; D is unclear. CDR1 DFQATT and CDR2 SNEGSKA come from the germline V gene (reference sequence). Between the trimmed V and J ends, which lost 2 bases and 8 bases, there was a span of 7 bases. This CDR3 spans 11 amino acids. CDR3 DNA: TGCAGTGCTAGACGAGCCCATGAGCAGTTCTTC. Translation gives CSARRAHEQFF.

V and J are TRBV10-3 and TRBJ1-5, with 7 bases lining up with TRBD1. Germline CDR1 reads ENHRY; CDR2 reads SYGVKD. The trim removed 2 bases at V and 4 bases at J, leaving 5 bases unmatched. The CDR3 totals 15 residues. The CDR3 sequence is CAISEGQANNQPQHF. The CDR3 DNA sequence: TGTGCCATCAGTGAGGGACAGGCCAATAATCAGCCCCAGCATTTT.

This clone has only one observation. This chain's CDR3 is CASVQTTSKNSPLHF. In DNA form, the CDR3 reads TGTGCCAGCGTTCAGACAACCTCTAAGAATTCACCCCTCCACTTT. The V gene is TRBV28, the J gene TRBJ1-6, with D uncertain. The CDR3 sequence is 15 residues long. Trimming stripped 8 bases from V and 7 bases from J, with 18 bases between. In germline, CDR1 is MDHEN, CDR2 SYDVKM. The complete variable domain, with remaining parts taken from reference TRBV28 and TRBJ1-6, reads DVKVTQSSRYLVKRTGEKVFLECVQDMDHENMFWYRQDPGLGLRLIYFSYDVKMKEKGDIPEGYSVSREKKERFSLILESASTNQTSMYLCASVQTTSKNSPLHFGNGTRLTVT.

CDR3 protein: CASSYRDGTEAYEQYF. DNA of the CDR3: TGTGCCAGCAGCTACAGAGACGGGACTGAAGCCTACGAGCAGTACTTC. The chain is built from TRBV6-5 and TRBJ2-7; D is possibly TRBD2 (6 bases). The CDR3 is made up of 16 amino acids. The germline V gene encodes CDR1 MNHEY and CDR2 SVGAGI. Trimming removed 6 bases at V and 2 bases at J, with 20 bases between.

The chain joins TRBV19 to TRBJ1-1; no clear D. The V gene's germline CDR1 is LNHDA and CDR2 SQIVND (reference sequence). This CDR3 has 14 amino acids. V lost 3 bases and J 4 bases, leaving 12 bases between the germline ends. The CDR3 sequence: CASSITAGITEAFF. CDR3 nucleotide sequence: TGTGCCAGTAGTATTACTGCGGGGATCACTGAAGCTTTCTTT.